The TCR beta chain described here comes from a study of blood T cell repertoires in COVID-19. Overall study: Samples of COVID-19 (acute and convalescent) were obtained from the United States, Italy and Spain.

V dropped 6 bases and J dropped 5 bases, with 5 bases sitting between them. CDR1 is SNHLY and CDR2 is FYNNEI in the germline V gene. The CDR3 is made up of 10 amino acids. The table came from immunoSEQ multiplex PCR; TCRdb's copy has only in-frame clones and leaves some out. Of about 360,000 clones in the sample, about four fifths are singletons; the top ten hold 2.5% to 3%. The TCR was taken from a man younger than 45 with active or convalescent COVID-19. The rearrangement uses TRBV2 and TRBJ2-7; D is ambiguous. The sequencing input was peripheral blood. CDR3 sequence reads: CASSSDEQYF. CDR3 bases: TGTGCCAGCAGCTCAGACGAGCAGTACTTC.